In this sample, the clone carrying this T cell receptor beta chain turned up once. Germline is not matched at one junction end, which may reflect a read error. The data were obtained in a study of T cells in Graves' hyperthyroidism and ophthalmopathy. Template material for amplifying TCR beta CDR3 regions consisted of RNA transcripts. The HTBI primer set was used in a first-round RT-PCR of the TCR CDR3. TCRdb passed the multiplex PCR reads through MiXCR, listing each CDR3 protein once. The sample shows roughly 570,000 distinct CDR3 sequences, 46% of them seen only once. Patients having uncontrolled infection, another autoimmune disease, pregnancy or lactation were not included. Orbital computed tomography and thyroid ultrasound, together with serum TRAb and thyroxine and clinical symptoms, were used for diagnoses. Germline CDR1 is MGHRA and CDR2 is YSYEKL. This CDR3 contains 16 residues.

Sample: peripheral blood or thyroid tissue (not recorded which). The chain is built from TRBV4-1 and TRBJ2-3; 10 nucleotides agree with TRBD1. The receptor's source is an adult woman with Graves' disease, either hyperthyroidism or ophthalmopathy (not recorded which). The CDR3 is CASSQDRGQKGDTQYF. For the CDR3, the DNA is TGTGCCAGCAGCCAAGACAGGGGGCAGAAGGGAGATACGCAGTATTTT.